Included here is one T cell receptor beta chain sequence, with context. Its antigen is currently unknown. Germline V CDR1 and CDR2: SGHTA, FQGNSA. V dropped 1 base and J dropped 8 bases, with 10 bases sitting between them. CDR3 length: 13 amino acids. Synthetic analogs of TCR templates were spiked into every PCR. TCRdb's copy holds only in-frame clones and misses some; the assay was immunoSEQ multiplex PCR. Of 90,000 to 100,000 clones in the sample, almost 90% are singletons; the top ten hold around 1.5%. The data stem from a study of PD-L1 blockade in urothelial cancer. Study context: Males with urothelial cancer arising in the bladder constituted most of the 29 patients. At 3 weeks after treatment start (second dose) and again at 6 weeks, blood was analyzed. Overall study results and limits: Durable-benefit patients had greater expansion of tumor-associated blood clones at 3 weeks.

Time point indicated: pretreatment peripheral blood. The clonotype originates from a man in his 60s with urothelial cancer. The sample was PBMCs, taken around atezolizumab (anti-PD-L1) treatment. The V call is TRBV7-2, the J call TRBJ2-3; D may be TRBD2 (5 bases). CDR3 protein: CASSLDYGGTQYF. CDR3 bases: TGTGCCAGCAGCTTAGATTACGGAGGTACGCAGTATTTT.